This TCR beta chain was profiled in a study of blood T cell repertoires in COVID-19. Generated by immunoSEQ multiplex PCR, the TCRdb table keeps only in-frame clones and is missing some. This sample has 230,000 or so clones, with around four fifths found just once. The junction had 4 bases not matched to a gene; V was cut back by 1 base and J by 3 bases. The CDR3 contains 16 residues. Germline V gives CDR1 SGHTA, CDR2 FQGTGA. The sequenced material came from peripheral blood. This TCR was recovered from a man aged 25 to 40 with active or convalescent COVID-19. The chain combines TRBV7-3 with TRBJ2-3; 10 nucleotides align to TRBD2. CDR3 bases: TGTGCCAGCAGCTTAAAATTAGCGGGAGGTACAGATACGCAGTATTTT. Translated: CASSLKLAGGTDTQYF.